This T cell receptor beta chain was documented in a study of T cells in Graves' hyperthyroidism and ophthalmopathy. CDR1 is SNHLY and CDR2 is FYNNEI in the germline V gene. The CDR3 has 13 amino acids. Trimming pared 5 bases from V and 4 bases from J, leaving 12 bases between. This clonotype has ten or more counts. TCR beta CDR3 regions were amplified from RNA. An initial round of RT-PCR targeting the TCR CDR3 relied on the HTBI primer set. TCRdb used MiXCR to reprocess the multiplex PCR reads, holding one entry per CDR3 protein. The table lists 550,000 to 700,000 distinct CDR3 sequences, 46% of them singletons.

The sequencing input was peripheral blood or thyroid tissue (not recorded which). The chain carries TRBV2 and TRBJ2-7; D ambiguous. The TCR sequence derives from an adult woman with Graves' disease, either hyperthyroidism or ophthalmopathy (not recorded which). CDR3 residues: CASSSGRFYEQYF. In nucleotides, the CDR3 is TGTGCCAGCAGTTCCGGCAGATTTTACGAGCAGTACTTC.